The 20 T cell receptor beta chains listed next were all sequenced from one sample in a study of T cell clones after liver transplantation (dated by TCRdb to between 2017 and 2020). The method behind the library was the immunoSEQ multiplex PCR assay. This immuneACCESS table, as held by TCRdb, lists in-frame sequences with V and J called but not all clones. Of the missing ones, under half trace to an unresolved V gene in checked studies; the others have no known cause. The sample yields more than 45,000 clones; 70% were counted once. Of the sample, around 2.8% falls within the top ten clones. Sequenced material: CD4+ T cells from blood, taken at the approximately 15-month timepoint. These receptors all come from a human patient who received a liver transplant. After a transplant, the donor of the graft may account for some T cells.

The chain couples TRBV30 to TRBJ2-3; maybe TRBD1 (5 bases). The CDR3 length is 16 residues. CDR1 is GTSNPN and CDR2 is SVGIG in the germline V gene (reference sequence). Trimming shortened V by 0 bases and J by 1 base, and 14 bases separated the two germline ends. CDR3 DNA: TGTGCCTGGAGTGTACTCATCACAGGCCGCACAGATACGCAGTATTTT. It yields the protein CAWSVLITGRTDTQYF.

This clone was recorded only once. CDR3 in amino acids: CASGTGRVTEAFF. The CDR3 DNA reads as TGTGCCAGCGGGACAGGGCGAGTCACTGAAGCTTTCTTT. V is TRBV18 and J is TRBJ1-1; 9 bases map to TRBD1. Trimming took 8 bases from V and 4 from J; bases not matched to a gene: 5. Germline CDR1 KGHSH, CDR2 LQKENI. CDR3 length: 13 residues.

V and J are TRBV28 and TRBJ1-2, with D unresolved. Germline V gene lookup returns CDR1 MDHEN and CDR2 SYDVKM. This CDR3 has 12 amino acids. Trimming pared 3 bases from V and 2 bases from J, leaving 4 bases between. CDR3 in DNA: TGTGCCAGCAGTTTCCTGAACTATGGCTACACCTTC. This translates into CASSFLNYGYTF.

J is TRBJ1-1 and V is TRBV18, with unresolved D. The CDR3 is made up of 14 amino acids. The V and J ends lost 4 bases and 1 base respectively, with 10 bases between them. CDR1 and CDR2 from the germline V gene are KGHSH and LQKENI. The CDR3 DNA reads TGTGCCAGCTCACTTTATCAGTCGAACACTGAAGCTTTCTTT. Amino acids: CASSLYQSNTEAFF. Variable domain in full (rest from reference TRBV18 and TRBJ1-1): NAGVMQNPRHLVRRRGQEARLRCSPMKGHSHVYWYRQLPEEGLKFMVYLQKENIIDESGMPKERFSAEFPKEGPSILRIQQVVRGDSAAYFCASSLYQSNTEAFFGQGTRLTVV.

The chain carries TRBV28 and TRBJ2-1, with D perhaps TRBD2 (6 bases). CDR1 is MDHEN and CDR2 is SYDVKM in the germline V gene. CDR3 length: 12 residues. V was cut by 5 bases and J by 10 bases, with 12 bases left in between. CDR3 nucleotides: TGTGCCAGCAGTCCTCCAGGGAGGGAGCAGTTCTTC. Translation gives CASSPPGREQFF.

This clone turned up a few times. V usage is TRBV19 and J usage is TRBJ1-2; no firm D call. The CDR3 runs to 16 residues. V was cut by 7 bases and J by 2 bases, with 20 bases left in between. Per the germline V gene, CDR1 is LNHDA and CDR2 is SQIVND (reference sequence). DNA for the CDR3: TGTGCCAGTACCCAGACCGGGCAGGTGCAAAACTATGGCTACACCTTC. Residues: CASTQTGQVQNYGYTF. Using reference TRBV19 and TRBJ1-2 for the parts outside the CDR3, the full variable domain is DGGITQSPKYLFRKEGQNVTLSCEQNLNHDAMYWYRQDPGQGLRLIYYSQIVNDFQKGDIAEGYSVSREKKESFPLTVTSAQKNPTAFYLCASTQTGQVQNYGYTFGSGTRLTVV.

This clone was detected a few times. The chain has TRBV6-5 and TRBJ2-7, with 9 bases matching TRBD1. After removal of 5 bases from V and 4 bases from J, the junction contained 9 bases not matched to a gene. This CDR3 has 15 residues. Germline V CDR1 and CDR2: MNHEY, SVGAGI. CDR3 sequence (DNA): TGTGCCAGCAGTCTCGGGGGGACAGGGAGGTACGAGCAGTACTTC. It encodes CASSLGGTGRYEQYF.

This clone has more than one count but fewer than ten. The V call is TRBV7-9, the J call TRBJ1-1; 7 bases match TRBD1. The CDR3 is made up of 14 amino acids. V shed 4 bases and J 3 bases; nucleotides not matched to a gene: 5. CDR1 is SEHNR, CDR2 FQNEAQ, per germline (reference sequence). The chain's CDR3 is CASSSSGTDTEAFF. Written as DNA, the CDR3 is TGTGCCAGCAGCTCATCCGGGACAGACACTGAAGCTTTCTTT.

The rearrangement joins TRBV20-1 to TRBJ2-2; D is uncertain. The CDR3 has 11 residues. Germline V gene sequence: CDR1 DFQATT, CDR2 SNEGSKA (reference sequence). V lost 5 bases to trimming and J lost 7 bases, with 8 bases between them. The CDR3 loop is CSAAPGGELFF. The CDR3 region has the DNA TGCAGTGCTGCACCCGGCGGGGAGCTGTTTTTT.

The chain has TRBV6-1 and TRBJ1-3; D unresolved. Trimming took off 7 bases at V and 0 bases at J, with 13 bases between the two ends. This CDR3 has 15 amino acids. CDR1 and CDR2 from the germline V gene are MNHNS and SASEGT. Here the CDR3 reads CASTPGRTSGNTIYF. CDR3 in DNA: TGTGCCAGCACTCCCGGACGGACCTCTGGAAACACCATATATTTT.

The genes are TRBV18 and TRBJ2-5; 7 nucleotides match TRBD1. Germline V gene lookup returns CDR1 KGHSH and CDR2 LQKENI. The CDR3 loop spans 14 amino acids. Unmatched junction bases numbered 0, after V lost 1 base and J lost 1 base. CDR3 residues: CASSPRQGQETQYF. In nucleotides, the CDR3 is TGTGCCAGCTCACCACGACAGGGCCAAGAGACCCAGTACTTC.

V gene TRBV10-3 combines with J gene TRBJ2-1; TRBD1 or TRBD2 may be the D gene (5 bases each). V shed 10 bases and J shed 0 bases, with 19 bases lying between them. CDR3 length equals 16 residues. In germline, CDR1 is ENHRY, CDR2 SYGVKD. In nucleotides, the CDR3 is TGTGCCACTTCGCGTGGGGGAAGCAGCTCCTACAATGAGCAGTTCTTC. It encodes CATSRGGSSSYNEQFF.

This clone was picked up one time. This chain links TRBV10-3 with TRBJ1-6; unclear D gene. The CDR3 runs to 17 residues. Germline values: CDR1 ENHRY, CDR2 SYGVKD. With 0 bases removed from V and 0 bases from J, the gap between germline ends came to 9 bases. The CDR3 region is CAISESDGFSYNSPLHF. The CDR3 nucleotides read TGTGCCATCAGTGAGTCAGACGGTTTCTCCTATAATTCACCCCTCCACTTT.

Only one count was recorded for this clone. This chain uses TRBV5-1 with TRBJ2-5, with D possibly being TRBD1 (5 bases). This CDR3 comprises 14 residues. CDR1 and CDR2 from the germline V gene are SGHRS and YFSETQ. V shed 0 bases and J shed 2 bases, with 8 bases lying between them. CDR3 amino acids: CASSLGQGQETQYF. The CDR3 nucleotides are TGCGCCAGCAGCTTGGGTCAGGGACAAGAGACCCAGTACTTC.

This chain connects TRBV7-8 to TRBJ2-2, with D tentatively TRBD1 or TRBD2 (7 bases each). Trimming took 5 bases from V and 2 from J, leaving 15 bases between them. The CDR3 length is 16 residues. Germline lookup yields CDR1 SGHVS and CDR2 FQNEAQ. The CDR3 is CASSPSGTVNTGELFF. CDR3 sequence (DNA): TGTGCCAGCAGCCCAAGCGGGACAGTTAACACCGGGGAGCTGTTTTTT.

The chain is built from TRBV7-7 and TRBJ2-5; 7 positions match TRBD2. The CDR3 extends over 14 amino acids. V was pared by 5 bases and J by 0 bases, with 3 bases of the junction left unmatched. Germline lookup yields CDR1 SSHAT and CDR2 FNYEAQ (reference sequence). CDR3 in DNA: TGTGCCAGCAGCCGCGGGACTAACCAAGAGACCCAGTACTTC. It translates to CASSRGTNQETQYF.

There are a few counts of this clone. The rearrangement links TRBV19 to TRBJ2-7, with 11 bases lining up with TRBD1. Germline CDR1 LNHDA, CDR2 SQIVND (reference sequence). The CDR3 consists of 14 residues. The ends lost 0 bases at V and 6 bases at J; junction bases unmatched: 1. The CDR3 here is CASSIDGTGGEQYF. The CDR3 bases are TGTGCCAGTAGTATAGATGGGACAGGGGGCGAGCAGTACTTC.

DNA of the CDR3: TGCGCCAGCAGTCCATTCTCGGGGAGTGCGGAGACCCAGTACTTC. This encodes CASSPFSGSAETQYF. The chain couples TRBV23-1 to TRBJ2-5; possibly TRBD2 for D (5 bases). TRBV23-1 is an ORF, with its function uncertain. This CDR3 region has 15 residues. V lost 4 bases and J 5 bases, leaving 17 bases between the germline ends.

The chain couples TRBV28 to TRBJ1-2; possibly TRBD1 for D (5 bases). The CDR3 runs to 14 residues. The germline V and J ends were trimmed by 3 bases and 8 bases, with 16 bases remaining between them. Germline V CDR1 and CDR2: MDHEN, SYDVKM. CDR3 bases: TGTGCCAGCAGTTTGGCGCTGGCAGGGAAGGGCTACACCTTC. The encoded protein is CASSLALAGKGYTF.

The J gene is TRBJ2-1, the V gene TRBV5-6; possibly TRBD2 for D (6 bases). CDR3 length equals 11 residues. Trimming removed 5 bases at V and 9 bases at J, with 9 bases between. Per germline, CDR1 SGHDT and CDR2 YYEEEE. CDR3 sequence reads: CASSGGIEQFF. DNA for the CDR3: TGTGCCAGCAGTGGAGGGATTGAGCAGTTCTTC.